This T cell receptor beta chain was sequenced during a study of T-cell reconstitution after alpha-beta-depleted transplantation in children. Study-level results: By one year post-transplant, T-cell counts and diversity largely arose from T cells that were newly produced. As was reported, about two months after transplant, alpha-beta T cells came from several hundred expanded graft clones. Surviving recipient T cells and thymic progenitors accounted for the high day-60 TCRbeta diversity observed in some patients.

Germline V gene lookup returns CDR1 SGHVT and CDR2 SQSDAQ. The CDR3 is 14 residues long. V gave up 2 bases and J gave up 3 bases, with 11 bases separating them. Points on this clonotype: Its antigen is currently unknown.

TCRbeta library construction was performed incorporating unique molecular identifiers. TCRdb reanalysed the PCR reads using MiXCR and keeps one entry per CDR3 protein. The sample consists of around 8,600 distinct CDR3 sequences, roughly a sixth of them appearing once. The sequence came from a girl under three years old who had a stem cell transplant for combined immunodeficiency, so the T cells may come from the graft donor. The source was PBMCs, mostly from graft donor cells, collected 60 days after TCRalphabeta/CD19-depleted stem cell transplant. The chain combines TRBV7-4 with TRBJ2-7, with D perhaps matching TRBD2 (7 bases). The CDR3 coding sequence is TGTGCCAGCAGCTTATGGGGGGGCCACTACGAGCAGTACTTC. Protein sequence: CASSLWGGHYEQYF.